This T cell receptor beta chain was identified during a study of T cell changes during pregnancy in multiple sclerosis. Sequencing used immunoSEQ multiplex PCR; TCRdb keeps in-frame clones, though not all of them. The profile shows about 50,000 clones, around nine tenths of them singletons. Germline lookup yields CDR1 SEHNR and CDR2 FQNEAQ (reference sequence). V dropped 4 bases and J dropped 9; count of bases not matched to a gene: 5. CDR3 length: 14 amino acids. This specimen was CD4+ T cells from peripheral blood mononuclear cells, taken in the second trimester of pregnancy. This TCR came from a female donor with multiple sclerosis, enrolled in a pregnancy study. The V call is TRBV7-9, the J call TRBJ1-6; 8 bases are a match to TRBD1. This chain's CDR3 is CASSSGQGGSPLHF. The CDR3 nucleotides are TGTGCCAGCAGCTCAGGACAGGGTGGTTCACCCCTCCACTTT.